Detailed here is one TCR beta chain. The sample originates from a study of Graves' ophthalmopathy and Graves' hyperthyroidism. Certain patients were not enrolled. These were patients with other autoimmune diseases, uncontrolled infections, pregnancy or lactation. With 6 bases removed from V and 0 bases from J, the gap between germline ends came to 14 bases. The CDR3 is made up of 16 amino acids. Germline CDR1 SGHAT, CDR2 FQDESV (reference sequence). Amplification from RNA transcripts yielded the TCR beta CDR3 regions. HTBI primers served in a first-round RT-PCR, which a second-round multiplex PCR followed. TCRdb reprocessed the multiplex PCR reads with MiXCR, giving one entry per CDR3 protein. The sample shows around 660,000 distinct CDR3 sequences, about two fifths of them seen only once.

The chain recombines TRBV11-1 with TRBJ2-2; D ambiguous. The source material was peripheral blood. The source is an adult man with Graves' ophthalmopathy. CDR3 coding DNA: TGTGCCAGCAGTTCTCCCCTAGGGACGAACACCGGGGAGCTGTTTTTT. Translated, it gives CASSSPLGTNTGELFF.